This note documents a single T cell receptor (beta chain) sequence. The data are from a study of cytomegalovirus exposure and HLA in healthy donors. Sequencing used immunoSEQ multiplex PCR; TCRdb keeps in-frame clones, though not all of them. This table has about 68,000 clones, about 91% appearing once. The donors were in the 120-subject validation cohort; that cohort was separate from the roughly 620-subject first cohort. V shed 2 bases and J shed 4 bases, with 9 bases lying between them. Germline V gene lookup returns CDR1 SGHRS and CDR2 YFSETQ. The CDR3 extends over 13 amino acids. The specimen sequenced was PBMCs. J is TRBJ2-5 and V is TRBV5-1, with D perhaps matching TRBD1 (6 bases). The sequence came from a man aged 18 to 35 in good health and CMV-seronegative. The CDR3 sequence is CASSFRGGETQYF. The CDR3 DNA reads TGCGCCAGCAGCTTTAGAGGGGGAGAGACCCAGTACTTC.